One and the same sample provided the 13 T cell receptor beta chains below, sequenced in a study of T cell changes during pregnancy in multiple sclerosis (dated by TCRdb to between 2018 and 2020). Library generation was performed with the immunoSEQ multiplex PCR assay. TCRdb stores this immuneACCESS table with in-frame sequences only. Part of the clones is absent; in the studies checked, under half of the shortfall reflects unresolved V genes, and no reason is known for the rest. The sample contains 55,000 to 70,000 clones, around nine tenths of them found a single time. Approximately 1.5% of the sample goes to the ten largest clones. The sample here was peripheral blood, taken in the third trimester of pregnancy. All receptors come from a female donor in good health, enrolled as a control in a pregnancy study.

The chain recombines TRBV5-6 with TRBJ2-2, with D maybe TRBD1 (5 bases). Germline assignment: CDR1 SGHDT and CDR2 YYEEEE. Trimming removed 3 bases from V and 8 bases from J, with 20 bases in between. The CDR3 consists of 16 residues. The CDR3 is CASSSPDSDHTGELFF. The CDR3 region has the DNA TGTGCCAGCAGCTCTCCTGACAGTGATCATACTGGGGAGCTGTTTTTT.

This clone came up a few times. The chain carries TRBV11-2 and TRBJ1-3; D call uncertain. Germline loops: CDR1 SGHAT, CDR2 FQNNGV. The CDR3 consists of 15 residues. Trimming stripped 0 bases from V and 1 base from J, with 7 bases between. CDR3 protein: CASSLETLSGNTIYF. CDR3 in DNA: TGTGCCAGCAGCTTAGAGACTCTGTCTGGAAACACCATATATTTT.

The J gene is TRBJ1-1, the V gene TRBV4-3; no clear D. CDR1 LGHNA and CDR2 YSLEER come from the germline V gene. V was trimmed by 1 base and J by 5 bases, leaving 14 bases between them. The CDR3 is 15 amino acids. CDR3 sequence (DNA): TGCGCCAGCAGCCAAGCTTGGGTGGGAGATACTGAAGCTTTCTTT. This codes for CASSQAWVGDTEAFF.

This chain uses TRBV7-9 with TRBJ2-2; maybe TRBD2 (5 bases). V lost 9 bases and J lost 0, with 14 bases in between. This CDR3 region has 15 residues. The germline V gene has CDR1 SEHNR and CDR2 FQNEAQ (reference sequence). The DNA for the CDR3 is TGTGCCAGTCGACCCCCGGGGTCGAACACCGGGGAGCTGTTTTTT. It specifies CASRPPGSNTGELFF.

The rearrangement links TRBV7-2 to TRBJ2-3; TRBD2 agrees at 9 bases. The length of the CDR3 is 14 residues. V was pared by 4 bases and J by 4 bases, with 3 bases of the junction left unmatched. Per germline, CDR1 SGHTA and CDR2 FQGNSA. For the CDR3, the DNA is TGTGCCAGCAGCTCAAAGCGGGGGGCAGATACGCAGTATTTT. It yields the protein CASSSKRGADTQYF.

This chain connects TRBV6-6 to TRBJ1-1; tentative D call: TRBD1 (6 bases). This CDR3 has 15 amino acids. V was pared by 4 bases and J by 4 bases, with 16 bases between. CDR1 is MNHNY, CDR2 SVGAGI, per germline (reference sequence). The CDR3 sequence: CASSLRDTGGTEAFF. CDR3 DNA: TGTGCCAGCAGTTTACGGGACACGGGCGGCACTGAAGCTTTCTTT.

The chain uses TRBV14 and TRBJ2-7, with D perhaps matching TRBD1 (6 bases). Trimming took 4 bases from V and 3 from J, leaving 13 bases between them. The germline CDR1 and CDR2 sequences are SGHDN and FVKESK. The CDR3 sequence is 14 residues long. The CDR3 nucleotides are TGTGCCAGCAGCCCCAGGGGTGTGGTCTACGAGCAGTACTTC. It specifies CASSPRGVVYEQYF.

This clone was observed a few times. V gene TRBV2 combines with J gene TRBJ2-3, with a weak D call TRBD1 (6 bases). V shed 2 bases and J shed 1 base, with 10 bases lying between them. CDR1 and CDR2 from the germline V gene are SNHLY and FYNNEI. The CDR3 is made up of 15 amino acids. CDR3 sequence reads: CASSELRQGTDTQYF. DNA for the CDR3: TGTGCCAGCAGTGAATTGCGACAGGGCACAGATACGCAGTATTTT. Full variable domain (outside the CDR3, taken from reference TRBV2 and TRBJ2-3): EPEVTQTPSHQVTQMGQEVILRCVPISNHLYFYWYRQILGQKVEFLVSFYNNEISEKSEIFDDQFSVERPDGSNFTLKIRSTKLEDSAMYFCASSELRQGTDTQYFGPGTRLTVL.

The chain uses TRBV2 and TRBJ2-7; 11 bases are a match to TRBD1. CDR3 length: 15 residues. The ends lost 5 bases at V and 5 bases at J; junction bases unmatched: 8. Germline V CDR1 and CDR2: SNHLY, FYNNEI. Here the CDR3 DNA reads TGTGCCAGCAGTCGGGACAGGGGGTTTGTCCACGAGCAGTACTTC. Amino acids: CASSRDRGFVHEQYF.

This clone was picked up one time. V and J are TRBV19 and TRBJ1-4; possible D gene TRBD1, 5 bases. Germline loops: CDR1 LNHDA, CDR2 SQIVND (reference sequence). The germline V and J ends were trimmed by 3 bases and 7 bases, with 12 bases remaining between them. The CDR3 length is 14 residues. CDR3 in amino acids: CASSITRVREKLFF. CDR3 nucleotides: TGTGCCAGTAGTATCACCAGGGTACGTGAAAAACTGTTTTTT. The full variable domain, its missing parts supplied by reference TRBV19 and TRBJ1-4, is DGGITQSPKYLFRKEGQNVTLSCEQNLNHDAMYWYRQDPGQGLRLIYYSQIVNDFQKGDIAEGYSVSREKKESFPLTVTSAQKNPTAFYLCASSITRVREKLFFGSGTQLSVL.

The chain carries TRBV9 and TRBJ2-5; D possibly corresponds to TRBD1 (7 bases). V dropped 4 bases and J dropped 7 bases, with 17 bases sitting between them. Looked up from germline, CDR1 is SGDLS and CDR2 is YYNGEE. The CDR3 is 14 residues long. The CDR3 DNA reads as TGTGCCAGCAGCCCAAGTCAGGGGGGAGGGACCCAGTACTTC. It codes for CASSPSQGGGTQYF.

The rearrangement uses TRBV5-1 and TRBJ1-2; tentative D call: TRBD1 (5 bases). Between the trimmed V and J ends, which lost 4 bases and 5 bases, there was a span of 6 bases. CDR3 length equals 11 residues. The germline V gene has CDR1 SGHRS and CDR2 YFSETQ. This CDR3 reads CASSGGYGYTF. The CDR3 region has the DNA TGCGCCAGCAGCGGGGGGTATGGCTACACCTTC.

The chain joins TRBV28 to TRBJ1-5, with TRBD1 as a possible D gene (6 bases). The V end was cut by 7 bases, the J end by 0 bases, with 16 bases between. This CDR3 has 16 residues. Germline assignment: CDR1 MDHEN and CDR2 SYDVKM. CDR3 protein: CASILGGSYSNQPQHF. The CDR3 DNA reads as TGTGCCAGCATCTTAGGGGGTTCGTATAGCAATCAGCCCCAGCATTTT.